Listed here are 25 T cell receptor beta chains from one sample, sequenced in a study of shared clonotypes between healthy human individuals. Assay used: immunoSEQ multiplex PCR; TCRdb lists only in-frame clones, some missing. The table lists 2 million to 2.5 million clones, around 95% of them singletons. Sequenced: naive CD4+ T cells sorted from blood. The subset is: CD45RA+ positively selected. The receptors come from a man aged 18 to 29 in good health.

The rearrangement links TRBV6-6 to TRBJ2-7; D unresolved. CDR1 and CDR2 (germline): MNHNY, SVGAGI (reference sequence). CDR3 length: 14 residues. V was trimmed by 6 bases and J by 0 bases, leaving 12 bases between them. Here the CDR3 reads CASSSTASSYEQYF. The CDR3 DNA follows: TGTGCCAGCAGCTCAACAGCGAGCTCCTACGAGCAGTACTTC.

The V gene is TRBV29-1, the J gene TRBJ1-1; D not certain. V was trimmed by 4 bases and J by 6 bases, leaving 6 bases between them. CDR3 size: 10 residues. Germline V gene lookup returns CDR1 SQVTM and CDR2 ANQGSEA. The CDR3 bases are TGCAGCGTTGCTTCGGCTGAAGCTTTCTTT. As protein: CSVASAEAFF.

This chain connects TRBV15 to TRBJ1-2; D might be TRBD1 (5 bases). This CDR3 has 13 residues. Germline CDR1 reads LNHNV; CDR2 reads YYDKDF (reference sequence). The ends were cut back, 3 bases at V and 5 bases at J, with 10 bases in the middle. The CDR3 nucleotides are TGTGCCACCAGCAGTGGGGCTGGGTATGGCTACACCTTC. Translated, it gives CATSSGAGYGYTF.

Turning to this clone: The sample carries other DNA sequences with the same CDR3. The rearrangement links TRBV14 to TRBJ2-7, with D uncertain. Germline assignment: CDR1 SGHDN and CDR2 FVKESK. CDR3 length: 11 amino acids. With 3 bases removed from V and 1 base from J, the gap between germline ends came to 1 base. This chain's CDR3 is CASSHSYEQYF. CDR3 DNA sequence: TGTGCCAGCAGCCATTCCTACGAGCAGTACTTC.

CDR3 loop: CASSETSGFEQFF. The CDR3 DNA sequence: TGCGCCAGCAGTGAAACTAGCGGGTTCGAGCAGTTCTTC. The V gene is TRBV10-1, the J gene TRBJ2-1; 9 bases match TRBD2. The germline gives CDR1 WNHNN, CDR2 SYGVQD (reference sequence). The junction had 4 bases not matched to a gene; V was cut back by 3 bases and J by 10 bases. The CDR3 extends over 13 amino acids.

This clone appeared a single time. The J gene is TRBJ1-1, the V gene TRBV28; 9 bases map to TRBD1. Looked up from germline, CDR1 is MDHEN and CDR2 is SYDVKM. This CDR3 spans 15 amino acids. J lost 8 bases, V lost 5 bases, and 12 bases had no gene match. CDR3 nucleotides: TGTGCCAGCAGTCTCCCCAAGGGGGGGACAGGGGAAGCTTTCTTT. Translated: CASSLPKGGTGEAFF.

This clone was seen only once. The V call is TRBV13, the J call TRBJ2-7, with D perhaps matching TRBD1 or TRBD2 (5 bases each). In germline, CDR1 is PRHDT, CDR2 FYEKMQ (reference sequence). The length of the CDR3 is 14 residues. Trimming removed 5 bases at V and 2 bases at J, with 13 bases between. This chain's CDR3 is CASSRRGSTYEQYF. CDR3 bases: TGTGCCAGCAGCCGCCGGGGCTCCACCTACGAGCAGTACTTC.

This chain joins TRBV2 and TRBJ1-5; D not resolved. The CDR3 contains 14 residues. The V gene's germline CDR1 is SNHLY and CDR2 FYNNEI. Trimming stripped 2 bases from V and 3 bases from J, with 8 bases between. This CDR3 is CASSEISTNQPQHF. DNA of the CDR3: TGTGCCAGCAGTGAAATCAGCACCAATCAGCCCCAGCATTTT.

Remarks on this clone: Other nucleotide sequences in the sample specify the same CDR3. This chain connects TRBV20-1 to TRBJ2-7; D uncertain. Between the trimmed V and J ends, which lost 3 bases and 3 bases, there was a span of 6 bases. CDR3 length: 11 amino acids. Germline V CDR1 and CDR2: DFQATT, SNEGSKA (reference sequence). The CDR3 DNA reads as TGCAGTGCTAGGGCTGACTACGAGCAGTACTTC. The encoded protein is CSARADYEQYF.

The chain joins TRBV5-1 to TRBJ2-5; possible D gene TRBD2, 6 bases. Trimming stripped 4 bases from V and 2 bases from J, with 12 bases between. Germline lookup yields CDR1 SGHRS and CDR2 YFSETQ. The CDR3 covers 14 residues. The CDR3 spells CASSPGLDQETQYF. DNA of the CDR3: TGCGCCAGCAGCCCGGGACTCGATCAAGAGACCCAGTACTTC.

The CDR3 DNA is TGTGCCAGCAGGACAGGGTTGATCGGGGAGCTGTTTTTT. Its translation: CASRTGLIGELFF. The gene calls are TRBV2 and TRBJ2-2, with 7 bases fitting TRBD1. The ends lost 6 bases at V and 7 bases at J; junction bases unmatched: 5. From germline, CDR1 is SNHLY and CDR2 FYNNEI. This CDR3 has 13 amino acids.

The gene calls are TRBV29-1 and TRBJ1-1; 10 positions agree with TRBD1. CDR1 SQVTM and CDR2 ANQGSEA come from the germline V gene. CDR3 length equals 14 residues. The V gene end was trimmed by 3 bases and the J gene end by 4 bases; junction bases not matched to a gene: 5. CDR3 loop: CSVDGDRGPTEAFF. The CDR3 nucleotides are TGCAGCGTTGATGGGGACAGGGGACCCACTGAAGCTTTCTTT.

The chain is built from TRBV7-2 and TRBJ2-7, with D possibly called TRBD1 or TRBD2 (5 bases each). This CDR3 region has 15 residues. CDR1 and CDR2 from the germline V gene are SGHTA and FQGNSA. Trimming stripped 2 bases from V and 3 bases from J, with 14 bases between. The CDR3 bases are TGTGCCAGCAGCTTAACCGGGACCTTAAACTACGAGCAGTACTTC. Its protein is CASSLTGTLNYEQYF.

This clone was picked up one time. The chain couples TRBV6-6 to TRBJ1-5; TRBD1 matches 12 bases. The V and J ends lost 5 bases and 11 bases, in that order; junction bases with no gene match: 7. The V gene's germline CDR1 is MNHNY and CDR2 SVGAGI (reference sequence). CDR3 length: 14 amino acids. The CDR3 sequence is CASSTGTGGAAQHF. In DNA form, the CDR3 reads TGTGCCAGCAGTACAGGGACAGGGGGCGCGGCCCAGCATTTT.

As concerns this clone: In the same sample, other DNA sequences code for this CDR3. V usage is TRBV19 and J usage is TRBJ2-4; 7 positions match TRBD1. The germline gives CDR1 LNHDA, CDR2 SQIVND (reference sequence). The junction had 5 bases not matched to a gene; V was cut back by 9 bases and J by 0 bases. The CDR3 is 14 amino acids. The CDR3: CASRDSLAKNIQYF. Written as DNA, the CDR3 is TGTGCCAGCAGGGACAGTTTAGCCAAAAACATTCAGTACTTC.

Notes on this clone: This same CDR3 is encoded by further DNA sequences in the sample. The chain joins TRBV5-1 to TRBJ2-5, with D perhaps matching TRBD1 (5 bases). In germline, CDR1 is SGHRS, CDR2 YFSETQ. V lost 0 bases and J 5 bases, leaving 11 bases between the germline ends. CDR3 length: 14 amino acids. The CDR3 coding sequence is TGCGCCAGCAGCTTGGATAGGGGCTTGGAGACCCAGTACTTC. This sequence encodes CASSLDRGLETQYF.

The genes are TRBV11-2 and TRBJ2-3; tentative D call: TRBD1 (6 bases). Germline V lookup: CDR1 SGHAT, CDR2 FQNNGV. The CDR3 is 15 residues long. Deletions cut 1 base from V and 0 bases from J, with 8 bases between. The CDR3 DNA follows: TGTGCCAGCAGCTTAGTAGGGACAAGCACAGATACGCAGTATTTT. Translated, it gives CASSLVGTSTDTQYF.

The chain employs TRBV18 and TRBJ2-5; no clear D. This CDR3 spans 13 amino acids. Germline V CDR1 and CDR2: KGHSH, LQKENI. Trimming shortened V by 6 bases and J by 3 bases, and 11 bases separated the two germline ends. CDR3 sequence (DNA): TGTGCCAGCTCGCCAGAAGTCAAAGAGACCCAGTACTTC. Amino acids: CASSPEVKETQYF.

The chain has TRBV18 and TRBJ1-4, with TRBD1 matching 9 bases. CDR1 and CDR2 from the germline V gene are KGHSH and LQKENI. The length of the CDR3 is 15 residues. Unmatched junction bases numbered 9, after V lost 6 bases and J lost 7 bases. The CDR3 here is CASSASGTGSEKLFF. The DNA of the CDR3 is TGTGCCAGCTCCGCGTCGGGGACAGGGAGTGAAAAACTGTTTTTT.

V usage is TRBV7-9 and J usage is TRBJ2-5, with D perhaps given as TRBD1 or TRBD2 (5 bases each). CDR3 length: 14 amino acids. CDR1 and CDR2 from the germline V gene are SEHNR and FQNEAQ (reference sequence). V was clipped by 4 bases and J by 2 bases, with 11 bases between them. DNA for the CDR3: TGTGCCAGCAGCTCGTGGGACGTTCAAGAGACCCAGTACTTC. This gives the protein CASSSWDVQETQYF.

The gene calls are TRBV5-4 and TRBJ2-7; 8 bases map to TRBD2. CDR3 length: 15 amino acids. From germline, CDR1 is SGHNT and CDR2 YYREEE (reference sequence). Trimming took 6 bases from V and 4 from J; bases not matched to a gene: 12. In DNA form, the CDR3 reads TGTGCCAGCAATATCGGGGGTAGCGGGACTTACGAGCAGTACTTC. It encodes CASNIGGSGTYEQYF.

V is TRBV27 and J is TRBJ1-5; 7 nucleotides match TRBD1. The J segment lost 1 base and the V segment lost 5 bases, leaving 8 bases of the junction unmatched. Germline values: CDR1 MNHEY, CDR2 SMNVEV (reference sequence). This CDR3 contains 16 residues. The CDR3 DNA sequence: TGTGCCAGCAGTGGGACAGCTAAACCCAGCAATCAGCCCCAGCATTTT. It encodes CASSGTAKPSNQPQHF.

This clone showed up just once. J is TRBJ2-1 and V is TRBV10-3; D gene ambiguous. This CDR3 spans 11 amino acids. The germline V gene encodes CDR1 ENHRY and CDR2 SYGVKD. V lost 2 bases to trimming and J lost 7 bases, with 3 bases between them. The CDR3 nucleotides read TGTGCCATCAGTGAGCAGAATGAGCAGTTCTTC. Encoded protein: CAISEQNEQFF.

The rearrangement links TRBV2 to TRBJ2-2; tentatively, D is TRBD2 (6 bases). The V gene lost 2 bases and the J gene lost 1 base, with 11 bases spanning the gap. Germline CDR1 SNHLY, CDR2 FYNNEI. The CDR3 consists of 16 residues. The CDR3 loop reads CASSEMGSGNTGELFF. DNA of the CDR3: TGTGCCAGCAGTGAAATGGGTAGCGGGAACACCGGGGAGCTGTTTTTT.

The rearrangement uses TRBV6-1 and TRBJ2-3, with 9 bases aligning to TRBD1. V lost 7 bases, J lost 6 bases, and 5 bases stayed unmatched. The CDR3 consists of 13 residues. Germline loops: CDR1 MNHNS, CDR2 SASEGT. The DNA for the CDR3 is TGTGCCAGCACCAAGACAGGGGGGGATACGCAGTATTTT. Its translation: CASTKTGGDTQYF.